This T cell receptor (beta chain) was sequenced for a study of T cell responses to AZD1222 COVID-19 vaccine. The study, taken as a whole, reports: Donor demographics were predominantly white British with a female majority; clonal diversity may be underestimated.

The CDR3 is made up of 20 amino acids. J was trimmed by 0 bases and V by 0 bases; bases with no gene match: 9. CDR1 is LGHNA, CDR2 YNFKEQ, per germline. Method: immunoSEQ multiplex PCR; TCRdb's copy keeps in-frame clones and lacks some. Here the sample spans nearly 110,000 clones, roughly 90% being singletons. The table lists this clone with a count of one. The antigen remains unidentified. This TCR derives from an adult who received the AZD1222 COVID-19 vaccine. The J gene is TRBJ2-3, the V gene TRBV4-2; 13 bases are shared with TRBD2. The specimen was peripheral blood, collected 28 days after the second AZD1222 dose. In nucleotides, the CDR3 is TGTGCCAGCAGCCAAGACCCACTAGCGGGGGGGCGGGTCAGCACAGATACGCAGTATTTT. Residues: CASSQDPLAGGRVSTDTQYF.